This T cell receptor (beta chain) came from a study of OX40 agonist ivuxolimab in advanced cancers. This clone has only one observation. Its target is unknown. Patients had blood sampled at baseline and again on cycle 4 day 1 and cycle 7 day 1. General study findings and limits: The antigens recognized by the expanded peripheral T cells, that is their antigen specificity, were not determined. The study observed clonal expansion of CD4+ and CD8+ blood T cells by week 6 at 0.1 to 3.0 mg/kg.

Assay used: immunoSEQ multiplex PCR; TCRdb lists only in-frame clones, some missing. The sample gives 85,000 to 100,000 clones, roughly 91% of which show up once; around 0.32% is in the top ten. The sequence derives from an adult with an advanced solid tumor such as melanoma, head and neck, liver or kidney cancer. This specimen was CD4+ or CD8+ T cells sorted from blood, taken in a trial of the OX40 agonist ivuxolimab.

The CDR3 DNA sequence: TGTGCCAGCAGTTACATGGGATGGGGCGAGCAGTACTTC. Residues: CASSYMGWGEQYF. The gene calls are TRBV6-5 and TRBJ2-7; no clear D. Trimming took off 2 bases at V and 6 bases at J, with 11 bases between the two ends. Germline values: CDR1 MNHEY, CDR2 SVGAGI. CDR3 length equals 13 residues.